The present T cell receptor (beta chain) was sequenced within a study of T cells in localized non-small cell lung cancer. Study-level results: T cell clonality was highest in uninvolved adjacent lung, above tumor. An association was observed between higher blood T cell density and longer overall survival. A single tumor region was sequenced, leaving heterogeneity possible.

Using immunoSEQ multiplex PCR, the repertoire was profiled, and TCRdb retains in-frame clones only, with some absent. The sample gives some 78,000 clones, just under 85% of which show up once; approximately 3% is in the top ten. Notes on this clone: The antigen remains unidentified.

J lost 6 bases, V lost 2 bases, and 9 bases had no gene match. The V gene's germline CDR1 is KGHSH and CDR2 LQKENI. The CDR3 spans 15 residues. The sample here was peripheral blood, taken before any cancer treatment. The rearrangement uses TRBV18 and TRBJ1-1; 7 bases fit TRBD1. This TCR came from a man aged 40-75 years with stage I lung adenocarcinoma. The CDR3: CASSPFEGAGAEAFF. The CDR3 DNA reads TGTGCCAGCTCACCATTCGAGGGGGCGGGAGCTGAAGCTTTCTTT.